The T cell receptor (beta chain) described here comes from a study of blood T cell repertoires in COVID-19. Study context: Whether acute or convalescent, the COVID-19 samples came from the United States, Italy and Spain. T cells, B-cell-depleted T cells, or PBMCs provided the cDNA or gDNA that served as material.

Original analysis: Counts of nucleated cells, estimated from reference gene primer amplification, were obtained. Sequenced by immunoSEQ multiplex PCR; TCRdb stores in-frame clones only, minus some. D and trimming were read from the DNA, whereas the V and J calls and clone size are those reported in that table. The sample gives roughly 97,000 clones, less than 85% of which show up once; around 7% is in the top ten. This clone was seen a few times. The CDR3 has 14 amino acids. Between the trimmed V and J ends, which lost 0 bases and 4 bases, there was a span of 8 bases. The germline gives CDR1 SGDLS, CDR2 YYNGEE.

This sequence joins TRBV9 and TRBJ2-1; D is perhaps TRBD1 (6 bases). Sequencing was carried out using peripheral blood. This clonotype was sampled from a man aged 65 to 79 with acute or convalescent COVID-19. The CDR3 DNA reads TGTGCCAGCAGCGTAGCGGACAGATACAATGAGCAGTTCTTC. Amino acids: CASSVADRYNEQFF.